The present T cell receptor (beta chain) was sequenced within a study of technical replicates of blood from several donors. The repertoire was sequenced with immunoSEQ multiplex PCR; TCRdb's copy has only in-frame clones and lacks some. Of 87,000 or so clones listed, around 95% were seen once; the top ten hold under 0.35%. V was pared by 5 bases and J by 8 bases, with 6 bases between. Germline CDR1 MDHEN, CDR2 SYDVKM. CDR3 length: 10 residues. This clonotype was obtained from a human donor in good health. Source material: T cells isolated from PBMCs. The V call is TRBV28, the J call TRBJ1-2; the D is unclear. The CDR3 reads CASSDMGYTF. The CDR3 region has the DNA TGTGCCAGCAGTGACATGGGCTACACCTTC.